This T cell receptor (beta chain) emerged from a study of PD-1 blockade in classical Hodgkin lymphoma. All patients experienced relapse after autologous stem cell transplantation, and brentuximab vedotin exposure was variable. Generated by immunoSEQ multiplex PCR, the TCRdb table keeps only in-frame clones and is missing some. The sample yields 75,000 to 100,000 clones, over 80% seen once. The V end lost 3 bases, the J end lost 8 bases, and 8 bases lay between the germline ends. The CDR3 covers 12 residues. Germline CDR1 and CDR2: SEHNR and FQNEAQ (reference sequence). The chain uses TRBV7-9 and TRBJ2-1; D unresolved. The source of this sequence is a human donor with classical Hodgkin lymphoma. Sample: peripheral blood mononuclear cells (PBMCs), taken at baseline. The CDR3 protein is CASSFSVDEQFF. The CDR3 DNA sequence: TGTGCCAGCAGCTTTTCGGTGGATGAGCAGTTCTTC.